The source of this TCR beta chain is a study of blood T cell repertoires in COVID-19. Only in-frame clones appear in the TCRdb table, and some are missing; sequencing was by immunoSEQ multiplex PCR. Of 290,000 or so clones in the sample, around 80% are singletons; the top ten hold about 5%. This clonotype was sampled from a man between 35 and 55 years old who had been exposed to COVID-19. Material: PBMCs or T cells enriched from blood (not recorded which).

CDR3 protein: CASSLGWRVSGELFF. CDR3 sequence (DNA): TGTGCCAGCAGCTTAGGGTGGCGGGTTTCCGGGGAGCTGTTTTTT. The gene calls are TRBV7-2 and TRBJ2-2, with D tentatively TRBD2 (5 bases). This CDR3 contains 15 residues. Between the trimmed V and J ends, which lost 1 base and 6 bases, there was a span of 12 bases. CDR1 and CDR2 from the germline V gene are SGHTA and FQGNSA.